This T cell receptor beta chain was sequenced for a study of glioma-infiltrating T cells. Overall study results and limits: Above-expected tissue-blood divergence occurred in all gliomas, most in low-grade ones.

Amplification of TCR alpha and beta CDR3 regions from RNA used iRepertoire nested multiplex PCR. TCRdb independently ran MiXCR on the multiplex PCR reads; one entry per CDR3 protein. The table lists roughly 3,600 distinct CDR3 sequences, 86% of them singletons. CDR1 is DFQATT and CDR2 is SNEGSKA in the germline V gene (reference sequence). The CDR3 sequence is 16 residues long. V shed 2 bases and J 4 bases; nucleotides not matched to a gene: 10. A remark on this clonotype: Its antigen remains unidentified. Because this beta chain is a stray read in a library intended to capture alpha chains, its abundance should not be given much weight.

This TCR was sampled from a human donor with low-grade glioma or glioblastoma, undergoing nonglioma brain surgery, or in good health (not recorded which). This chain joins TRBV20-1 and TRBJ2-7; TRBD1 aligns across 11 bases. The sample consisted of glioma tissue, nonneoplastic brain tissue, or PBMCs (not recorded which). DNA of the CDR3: TGCAGTGCTAGACCAACTCTTGGGACAGGGGGGTACGAGCAGTACTTC. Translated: CSARPTLGTGGYEQYF.